The TCR beta chain described here comes from a study of T cells in localized non-small cell lung cancer. Sequencing used immunoSEQ multiplex PCR; TCRdb keeps in-frame clones, though not all of them. The sample consists of around 10,000 clones, 29% of them appearing once. The CDR3 is 13 residues long. The V gene lost 6 bases and the J gene lost 5 bases, with 13 bases spanning the gap. From germline, CDR1 is MDHEN and CDR2 SYDVKM. The source was lung tumor tissue, collected before any cancer treatment. The chain links TRBV28 to TRBJ2-5; maybe TRBD1 (5 bases). The clonotype comes from a man aged 40 to 75 with stage I lung adenocarcinoma. DNA of the CDR3: TGTGCCAGCAGGCAGGGTCGTAGGGAGACCCAGTACTTC. Encoded protein: CASRQGRRETQYF.